This T cell receptor (beta chain) appears in the sequencing data of a study of blood T cell repertoires in COVID-19. Across the whole study: Samples came from the United States, Italy and Spain, spanning acute and convalescent COVID-19.

TCRdb's table, derived via immunoSEQ multiplex PCR, lists solely in-frame clones and lacks some. The data show 270,000 or so clones, with approximately 91% seen just once and 0.94% held by the top ten. Looked up from germline, CDR1 is SGHNT and CDR2 is YYREEE (reference sequence). The CDR3 extends over 15 amino acids. V lost 4 bases to trimming and J lost 5 bases; unmatched junction nucleotides: 3. The J gene is TRBJ2-3, the V gene TRBV5-4; 14 nucleotides line up with TRBD2. The sequence derives from a middle-aged woman who had recovered from COVID-19. Sequenced input: peripheral blood. CDR3 DNA sequence: TGTGCCAGCAGCATAGGACTAGCGGGGGGAGATACGCAGTATTTT. This sequence encodes CASSIGLAGGDTQYF.